This is a list of T cell receptor beta chains from one sample in a study of molecular identifiers for immune sequencing clone quantification. Via MiXCR, TCRdb re-called the PCR reads, giving one row per CDR3 protein. The data hold 300,000 to 400,000 distinct CDR3 sequences, with 24% observed a single time. Sequencing used naive CD8+ T cells from blood, with Jurkat cell RNA spiked in. The receptors shown here come from a human donor in good health. Some libraries in this study had Jurkat cell RNA spiked in. Both conserved end residues are part of each CDR3. A D gene is named only where the DNA matches it firmly. For some rows the clone size is stated as once, few or many, or as a class when expanded; others skip it.

TRBJ2-5,.,13,TRBV11-1,many,CASSTRWGETQYF,TGTGCCAGCAGTACTCGATGGGGTGAGACCCAGTACTTC
TRBJ2-7,.,15,TRBV2,.,CASSDWTASSYEQYF,TGTGCCAGCAGTGATTGGACTGCCTCCTCCTACGAGCAGTACTTC
TRBJ1-5,.,12,TRBV20-1,many,CSAREVYQPQHF,TGCAGTGCTAGAGAGGTTTATCAGCCCCAGCATTTT
TRBJ2-7,.,14,TRBV7-9,few,CASKPSGSAYEQYF,TGTGCCAGCAAACCCTCAGGCTCGGCCTACGAGCAGTACTTC
TRBJ1-2,.,16,TRBV13,many,CASSTKLGELTYGYTF,TGTGCCAGCAGCACCAAACTAGGGGAGTTAACCTATGGCTACACCTTC
TRBJ2-7,.,13,TRBV5-1,many,CASSFSYSYEQYF,TGCGCCAGCAGCTTCTCCTACTCCTACGAGCAGTACTTC
TRBJ2-3,TRBD2,15,TRBV12-3/TRBV12-4,.,CASSSSWEGQDTQYF,TGTGCCAGCAGTTCTTCCTGGGAGGGCCAGGATACGCAGTATTTT
TRBJ2-1,.,14,TRBV7-2,many,CASGTPSSYNEQFF,TGTGCCAGCGGGACTCCGAGCTCCTACAATGAGCAGTTCTTC
TRBJ2-7,.,14,TRBV27,.,CASSLLGVSYEQYF,TGTGCCAGCAGTTTACTGGGGGTCTCCTACGAGCAGTACTTC
TRBJ1-1,.,11,TRBV5-6,many,CASGPPTEAFF,TGTGCCAGCGGGCCCCCCACTGAAGCTTTCTTT
TRBJ2-5,TRBD2,18,TRBV20-1,.,CSADRDRSQLAGDETQYF,TGCAGTGCTGACCGGGACAGGAGCCAACTAGCGGGAGACGAGACCCAGTACTTC
TRBJ2-3,.,17,TRBV27,few,CASNSLGVSGPTDTQYF,TGTGCCAGCAACTCCCTCGGGGTTAGCGGCCCCACAGATACGCAGTATTTT
TRBJ2-7,.,11,TRBV20-1,many,CSAREGYEQYF,TGCAGTGCTAGAGAGGGGTACGAGCAGTACTTC
TRBJ1-1,.,10,TRBV29-1,many,CSVAAPEAFF,TGCAGCGTTGCTGCCCCTGAAGCTTTCTTT
TRBJ2-3,.,15,TRBV7-2,many,CASSLGAGTTDTQYF,TGTGCCAGCAGCTTGGGGGCGGGGACCACAGATACGCAGTATTTT
TRBJ2-3,.,15,TRBV12-3/TRBV12-4,.,CASSYRDELSDTQYF,TGTGCCAGCAGTTACCGGGACGAATTGTCAGATACGCAGTATTTT
TRBJ2-7,TRBD1,14,TRBV4-3,many,CASSPYTGGGEQYF,TGCGCCAGCAGCCCCTACACAGGGGGCGGGGAGCAGTACTTC
TRBJ1-1,TRBD1,14,TRBV5-6,few,CASSTGTAFPEAFF,TGTGCCAGCAGCACCGGGACAGCCTTTCCTGAAGCTTTCTTT
TRBJ2-7,TRBD1,16,TRBV27,.,CASSSRDRGIYYEQYF,TGTGCCAGCAGCTCCCGGGACAGGGGGATATACTACGAGCAGTACTTC
TRBJ2-5,TRBD2,15,TRBV13,many,CASSPGLAGAETQYF,TGTGCCAGCAGCCCGGGACTAGCGGGGGCTGAGACCCAGTACTTC
TRBJ2-7,.,15,TRBV30,few,CAWSPDGRYPYEQYF,TGTGCCTGGAGCCCGGACGGGAGATACCCCTACGAGCAGTACTTC
TRBJ2-7,TRBD2,14,TRBV30,.,CAWSLGEGPYEQYF,TGTGCCTGGAGTCTGGGGGAGGGCCCGTACGAGCAGTACTTC
TRBJ2-7,TRBD2,17,TRBV3-1,many,CASSSAFSSGSPWEQYF,TGTGCCAGCAGCTCCGCCTTCTCAAGCGGGAGTCCATGGGAGCAGTACTTC
TRBJ2-1,.,12,TRBV29-1,.,CSGGMIVNEQFF,TGCAGCGGGGGGATGATTGTCAATGAGCAGTTCTTC
TRBJ1-1,.,14,TRBV19,few,CASSMAGLRTEAFF,TGTGCCAGTAGTATGGCCGGGTTAAGGACTGAAGCTTTCTTT
TRBJ2-6,.,15,TRBV6-5,.,CASSTRGAGANVLAF,TGTGCCAGCAGTACACGGGGGGCTGGGGCCAACGTCCTGGCTTTC
TRBJ2-2,.,13,TRBV15,.,CATSTVSTGELSF,TGTGCCACCAGCACAGTATCCACCGGGGAGCTGTCTTTT
TRBJ2-1,.,16,TRBV9,many,CASSVGVGVRYNEQFF,TGTGCCAGCAGCGTAGGGGTTGGGGTTCGCTACAATGAGCAGTTCTTC
TRBJ2-1,.,15,TRBV12-3/TRBV12-4,.,CASTKSRFENNEQFF,TGTGCCAGCACCAAAAGCCGATTCGAAAACAATGAGCAGTTCTTC
TRBJ2-5,.,17,TRBV7-9,few,CASSGLTRSSYQETQYF,TGTGCCAGCAGCGGACTGACAAGATCCTCGTACCAAGAGACCCAGTACTTC
TRBJ2-1,.,12,TRBV12-3/TRBV12-4,.,CASSLRVDEQFF,TGTGCCAGCAGTTTAAGAGTGGATGAGCAGTTCTTC
TRBJ1-1,.,16,TRBV4-3,.,CASSQEVGTGRTEAIF,TGCGCCAGCAGCCAAGAGGTTGGTACAGGGCGGACTGAAGCTATCTTT
TRBJ1-1,.,14,TRBV29-1,many,CSVPYYGRVTEAFF,TGCAGCGTTCCTTATTACGGCCGGGTTACTGAAGCTTTCTTT
TRBJ2-1,TRBD2,15,TRBV2,once,CASTPRRTSGNEQFF,TGTGCCAGCACCCCTAGGAGGACTAGCGGAAATGAGCAGTTCTTC
TRBJ1-5,.,15,TRBV28,few,CASSPHTASNQPQHF,TGTGCCAGCAGCCCTCACACAGCTAGCAATCAGCCCCAGCATTTT
TRBJ2-1,.,15,TRBV20-1,.,CSARGGVSRRDEQFF,TGCAGTGCTCGAGGGGGGGTGTCCCGTCGCGATGAGCAGTTCTTC
TRBJ1-3,.,13,TRBV2,.,CASSRDTENTIYF,TGTGCCAGCAGTCGGGACACGGAAAACACCATATATTTT
TRBJ1-4,.,15,TRBV19,.,CASSIVEGLAEKLFF,TGTGCCAGTAGTATAGTAGAGGGGTTGGCTGAAAAACTGTTTTTT
TRBJ1-1,.,12,TRBV12-3/TRBV12-4,many,CASSLWETEAFF,TGTGCCAGCAGTTTATGGGAGACTGAAGCTTTCTTT
TRBJ2-7,.,13,TRBV5-8,.,CASSSREWYEQYF,TGTGCCAGCAGCTCAAGGGAATGGTACGAGCAGTACTTC
TRBJ2-3,.,13,TRBV7-3,.,CASSQLVAGTQYF,TGTGCCAGCAGCCAACTAGTGGCAGGTACGCAGTATTTT
TRBJ2-1,.,12,TRBV11-2,many,CASSLGLDEQFF,TGTGCCAGCAGCTTAGGACTAGATGAGCAGTTCTTC
TRBJ1-3,.,13,TRBV7-7,many,CASSASFGNTIYF,TGTGCTAGCAGCGCTTCCTTTGGAAACACCATATATTTT
TRBJ2-3,TRBD1,15,TRBV9,few,CASSVGTGVTDTQYF,TGTGCCAGCAGCGTTGGGACAGGGGTGACAGATACGCAGTATTTT
TRBJ2-3,TRBD1,15,TRBV6-1,.,CASSAPQGGTDTQYF,TGTGCCAGCAGTGCCCCACAGGGGGGAACAGATACGCAGTATTTT
TRBJ2-5,TRBD1,14,TRBV28,few,CASSTGTVQETQYF,TGTGCCAGCAGTACCGGGACAGTTCAAGAGACCCAGTACTTC
TRBJ2-7,TRBD2,17,TRBV6-1,.,CASTTHGGLAGAYEQYF,TGTGCCAGCACCACCCATGGGGGACTTGCGGGGGCCTACGAGCAGTACTTC
TRBJ2-7,TRBD2,13,TRBV28,many,CASSPGLWHEQYF,TGTGCCAGCAGTCCGGGACTATGGCACGAGCAGTACTTC
TRBJ2-3,TRBD1,14,TRBV20-1,.,CSANPGQGAVTQYF,TGCAGTGCGAATCCGGGACAGGGGGCAGTTACGCAGTATTTT
TRBJ1-1,.,15,TRBV28,.,CASSPVRERGTEAFF,TGTGCCAGCAGTCCCGTGAGGGAGAGGGGCACTGAAGCTTTCTTT
TRBJ2-2,TRBD1,13,TRBV29-1,few,CSVLTGGTGELFF,TGCAGCGTTTTGACAGGGGGCACCGGGGAGCTGTTTTTT
TRBJ1-5,.,16,TRBV4-3,.,CASSQDSADSNQPQHF,TGCGCCAGCAGCCAAGATTCCGCCGACAGCAATCAGCCCCAGCATTTT
TRBJ2-2,TRBD2,15,TRBV30,.,CAWSYSGANTGELFF,TGTGCCTGGAGTTATAGCGGGGCGAACACCGGGGAGCTGTTTTTT
TRBJ2-7,.,13,TRBV12-3/TRBV12-4,few,CASSPNAGDEQYF,TGTGCCAGCAGTCCTAACGCCGGGGACGAGCAGTACTTC
TRBJ2-3,TRBD2,15,TRBV29-1,.,CSARLAGGLSDTQYF,TGCAGCGCCCGACTAGCGGGAGGCTTGTCGGATACGCAGTATTTT